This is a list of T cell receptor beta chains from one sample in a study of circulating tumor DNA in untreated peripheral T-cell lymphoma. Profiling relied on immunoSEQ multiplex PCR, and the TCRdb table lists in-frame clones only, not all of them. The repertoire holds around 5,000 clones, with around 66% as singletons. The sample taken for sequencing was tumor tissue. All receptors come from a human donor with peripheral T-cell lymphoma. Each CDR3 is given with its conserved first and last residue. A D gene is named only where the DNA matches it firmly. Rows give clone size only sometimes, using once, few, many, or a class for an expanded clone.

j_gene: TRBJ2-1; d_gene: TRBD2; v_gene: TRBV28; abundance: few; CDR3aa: CASSRLAGDEQFF; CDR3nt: TGTGCCAGCAGCCGACTAGCGGGAGATGAGCAGTTCTTC
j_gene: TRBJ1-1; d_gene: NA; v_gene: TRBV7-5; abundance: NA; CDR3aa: CASSLETGETEAFF; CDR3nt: TGTGCCAGCAGCTTAGAAACAGGGGAAACTGAAGCTTTCTTT
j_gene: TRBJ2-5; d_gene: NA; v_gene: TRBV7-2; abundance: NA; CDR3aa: CASSTEAQETQYF; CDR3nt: TGTGCCAGCAGTACGGAAGCGCAAGAGACCCAGTACTTC
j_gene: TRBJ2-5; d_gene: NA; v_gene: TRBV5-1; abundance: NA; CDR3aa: CTADTDKGRETQYF; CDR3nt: TGCACTGCTGATACAGACAAAGGGAGGGAGACCCAGTACTTC
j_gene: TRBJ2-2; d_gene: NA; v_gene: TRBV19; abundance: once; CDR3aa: CASSRALNTGELFF; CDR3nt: TGTGCCAGTAGTAGGGCCTTGAACACCGGGGAGCTGTTTTTT
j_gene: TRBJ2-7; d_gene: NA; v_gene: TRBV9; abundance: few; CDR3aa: CASSVTDSYEQYF; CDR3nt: TGTGCCAGCAGCGTAACGGATTCCTACGAGCAGTACTTC
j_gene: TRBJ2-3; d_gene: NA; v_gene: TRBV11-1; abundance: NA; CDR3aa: CASTQETRSTDTQYF; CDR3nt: TGTGCCAGCACCCAGGAGACCCGAAGCACAGATACGCAGTATTTT
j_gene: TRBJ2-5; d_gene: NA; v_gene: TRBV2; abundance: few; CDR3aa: CASSGGGETQYF; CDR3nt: TGTGCCAGCAGTGGAGGGGGAGAGACCCAGTACTTC
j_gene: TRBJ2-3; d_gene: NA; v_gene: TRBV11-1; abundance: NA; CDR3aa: CASSLSSTVFFDTQYF; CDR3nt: TGTGCCAGCAGCTTATCTTCAACGGTCTTCTTCGATACGCAGTATTTT
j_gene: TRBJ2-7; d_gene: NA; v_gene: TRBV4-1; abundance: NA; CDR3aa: CASSPAGQFYEQYF; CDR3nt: TGCGCCAGCAGCCCCGCGGGACAGTTTTACGAGCAGTACTTC
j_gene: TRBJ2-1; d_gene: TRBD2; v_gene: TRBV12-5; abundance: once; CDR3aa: CASKGGLAGNNEQFF; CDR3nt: TGTGCCAGCAAGGGTGGACTAGCGGGTAACAATGAGCAGTTCTTC
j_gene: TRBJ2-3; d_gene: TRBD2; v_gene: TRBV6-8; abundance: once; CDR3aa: CASSYSSSGTGFTDTQYF; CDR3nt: TGTGCCAGCAGTTACAGCTCTAGCGGGACGGGTTTCACAGATACGCAGTATTTT
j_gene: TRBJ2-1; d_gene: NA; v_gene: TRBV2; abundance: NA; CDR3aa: CASKGVTLNEQFF; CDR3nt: TGTGCCAGCAAAGGGGTAACGCTCAATGAGCAGTTCTTC
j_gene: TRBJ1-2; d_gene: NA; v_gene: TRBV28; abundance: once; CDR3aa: CASSYLMENGYTF; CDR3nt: TGTGCCAGCAGTTATCTGATGGAAAATGGCTACACCTTC
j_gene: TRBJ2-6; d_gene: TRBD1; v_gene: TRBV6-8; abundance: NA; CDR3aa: CASCYTGAGANVLTF; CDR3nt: TGTGCCAGCTGTTATACAGGGGCTGGGGCCAACGTCCTGACTTTC
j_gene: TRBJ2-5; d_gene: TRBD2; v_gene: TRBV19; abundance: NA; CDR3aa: CASSMAGGPETQYF; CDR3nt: TGTGCCAGTAGTATGGCGGGAGGGCCGGAGACCCAGTACTTC
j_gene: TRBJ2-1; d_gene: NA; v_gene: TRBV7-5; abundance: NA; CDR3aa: CASSLFEADNEQFF; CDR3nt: TGTGCCAGCAGCCTCTTTGAAGCGGACAATGAGCAGTTCTTC
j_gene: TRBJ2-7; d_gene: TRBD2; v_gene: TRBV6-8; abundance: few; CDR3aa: CASSLAGGEQYF; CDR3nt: TGTGCCAGCAGTCTAGCGGGAGGAGAGCAGTACTTC
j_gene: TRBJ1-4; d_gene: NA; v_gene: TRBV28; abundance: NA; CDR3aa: CAGSGGSDEKLFF; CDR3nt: TGTGCCGGTTCGGGGGGGAGCGATGAAAAACTGTTTTTT
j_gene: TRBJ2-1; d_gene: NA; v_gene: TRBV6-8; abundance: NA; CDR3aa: CASRRRGTRFEQFF; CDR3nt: TGTGCCAGCAGGAGGCGGGGTACTAGATTTGAGCAGTTCTTC
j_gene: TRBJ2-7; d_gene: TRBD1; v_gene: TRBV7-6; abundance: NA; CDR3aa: CASTQGQGAYEQYF; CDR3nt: TGTGCCAGCACCCAAGGACAGGGAGCCTACGAGCAGTACTTC
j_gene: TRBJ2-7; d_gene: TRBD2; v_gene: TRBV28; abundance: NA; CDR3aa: CASRVLFGRNEQYF; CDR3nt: TGTGCCAGCAGAGTCCTTTTCGGGAGGAACGAGCAGTACTTC
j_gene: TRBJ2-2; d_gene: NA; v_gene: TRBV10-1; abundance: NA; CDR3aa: CASSELTGELFF; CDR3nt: TGCGCCAGCAGTGAGTTAACCGGGGAGCTGTTTTTT
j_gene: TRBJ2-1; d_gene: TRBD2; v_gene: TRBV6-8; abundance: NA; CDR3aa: CASSYNPTSGRYNEQFF; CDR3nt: TGTGCCAGCAGTTACAATCCCACTAGCGGGAGATACAATGAGCAGTTCTTC
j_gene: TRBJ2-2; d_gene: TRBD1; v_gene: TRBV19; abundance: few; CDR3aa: CATKFRDRTTELFF; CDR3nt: TGTGCCACAAAATTTCGGGACAGAACTACGGAGCTATTTTTT
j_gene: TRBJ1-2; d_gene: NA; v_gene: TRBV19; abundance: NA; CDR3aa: CASSRATGSGGYTF; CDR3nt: TGTGCCAGTAGTAGGGCAACGGGAAGCGGGGGCTACACCTTC
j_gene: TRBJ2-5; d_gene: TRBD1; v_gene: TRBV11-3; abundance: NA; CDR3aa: CASSWGQAQETQYF; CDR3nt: TGTGCCAGCAGCTGGGGACAGGCCCAAGAGACCCAGTACTTC
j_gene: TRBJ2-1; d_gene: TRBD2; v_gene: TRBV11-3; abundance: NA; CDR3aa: CASSLNRLAGGYNEQFF; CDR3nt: TGTGCCAGCAGCCTGAACCGCCTAGCGGGAGGTTACAATGAGCAGTTCTTC
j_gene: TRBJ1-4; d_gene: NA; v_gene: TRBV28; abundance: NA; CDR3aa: CASRAFVRGEKLFF; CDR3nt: TGTGCCAGCAGAGCGTTTGTTCGGGGAGAAAAACTGTTTTTT
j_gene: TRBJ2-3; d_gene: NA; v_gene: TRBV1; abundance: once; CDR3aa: CASSQIAGELADTQYF; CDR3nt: TGCGCCAGCAGCCAAATAGCGGGAGAATTGGCGGATACGCAGTATTTT
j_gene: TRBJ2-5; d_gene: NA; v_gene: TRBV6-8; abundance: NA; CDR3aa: CASSYYLETQYF; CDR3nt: TGTGCCAGCAGTTACTACCTAGAGACCCAGTACTTC
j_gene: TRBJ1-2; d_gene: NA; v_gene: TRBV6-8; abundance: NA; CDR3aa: CASSHTGRGYTF; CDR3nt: TGTGCCAGCAGTCACACAGGGAGAGGCTACACCTTC
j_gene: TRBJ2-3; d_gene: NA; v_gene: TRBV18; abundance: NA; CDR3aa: CASSRGERISETQYF; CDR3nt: TGTGCCAGCTCAAGGGGGGAGCGAATCAGCGAGACGCAGTATTTT
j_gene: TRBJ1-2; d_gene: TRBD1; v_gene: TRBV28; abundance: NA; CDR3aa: CASSRQGARFSGYTF; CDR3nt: TGTGCCAGCAGCCGACAGGGGGCTAGGTTCTCGGGCTACACCTTC
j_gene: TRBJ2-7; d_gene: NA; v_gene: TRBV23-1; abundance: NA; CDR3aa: CASSQYVGDYHVKYEQYF; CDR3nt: TGCGCCAGCAGTCAATATGTTGGTGACTACCATGTAAAATACGAGCAGTACTTC
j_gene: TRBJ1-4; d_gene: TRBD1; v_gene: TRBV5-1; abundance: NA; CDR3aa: CASSSTGGGEKLFF; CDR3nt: TGCGCCAGCAGCTCAACAGGGGGTGGTGAAAAACTGTTTTTT
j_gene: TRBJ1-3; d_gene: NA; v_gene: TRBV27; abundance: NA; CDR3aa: CASSLTAISGNTIYF; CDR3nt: TGTGCCAGCAGTTTAACGGCTATCTCTGGAAACACCATATATTTT
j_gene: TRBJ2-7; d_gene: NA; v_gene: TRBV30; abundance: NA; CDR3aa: CAWRGMGKQYF; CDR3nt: TGTGCCTGGAGGGGAATGGGTAAGCAGTACTTC
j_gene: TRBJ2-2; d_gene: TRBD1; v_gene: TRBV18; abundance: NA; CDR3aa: CASSPTGTGGRTGELFF; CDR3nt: TGTGCCAGCTCACCCACCGGGACAGGTGGGAGAACCGGGGAGCTGTTTTTT
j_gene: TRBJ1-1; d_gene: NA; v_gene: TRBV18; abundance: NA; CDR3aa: CASSQVSKDTEAFF; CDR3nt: TGTGCCAGCTCACAGGTTAGCAAGGACACTGAAGCTTTCTTT
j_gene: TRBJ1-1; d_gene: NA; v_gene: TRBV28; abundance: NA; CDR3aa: CASSPWSGTEAFF; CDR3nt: TGTGCCAGCAGTCCTTGGTCAGGGACTGAAGCTTTCTTT
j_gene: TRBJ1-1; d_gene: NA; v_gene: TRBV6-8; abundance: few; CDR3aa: CASSYRGWTEAFF; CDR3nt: TGTGCCAGCAGTTACAGGGGATGGACTGAAGCTTTCTTT
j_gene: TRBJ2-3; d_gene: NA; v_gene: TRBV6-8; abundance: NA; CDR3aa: CASSARTVTDTQYF; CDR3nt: TGTGCCAGCAGTGCCAGGACTGTCACAGATACGCAGTATTTT
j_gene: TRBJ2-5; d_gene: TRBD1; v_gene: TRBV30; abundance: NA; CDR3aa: CAWTPGQGGETQYF; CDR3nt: TGTGCCTGGACACCGGGACAGGGGGGGGAGACCCAGTACTTC
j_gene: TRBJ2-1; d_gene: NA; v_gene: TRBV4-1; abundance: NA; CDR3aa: CASSQMGRTEQFF; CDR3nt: TGCGCCAGCAGCCAAATGGGACGAACTGAGCAGTTCTTC
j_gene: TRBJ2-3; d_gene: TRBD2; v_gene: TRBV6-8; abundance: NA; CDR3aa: CASSYSTSGSTDTQYF; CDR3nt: TGTGCCAGCAGTTATTCGACTAGCGGAAGCACAGATACGCAGTATTTT
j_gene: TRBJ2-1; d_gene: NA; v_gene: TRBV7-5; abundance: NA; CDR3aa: CASSLGSRDYNEQFF; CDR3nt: TGTGCCAGCAGCTTGGGGTCGCGGGACTACAATGAGCAGTTCTTC
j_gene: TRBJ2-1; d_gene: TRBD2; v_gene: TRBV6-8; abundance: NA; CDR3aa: CASKRSAGGYNEQFF; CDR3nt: TGTGCCAGCAAGCGGTCAGCGGGAGGGTACAATGAGCAGTTCTTC
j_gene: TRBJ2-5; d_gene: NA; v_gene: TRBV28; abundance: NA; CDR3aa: CASSFLLATQYF; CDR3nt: TGTGCCAGCAGTTTTTTACTTGCGACCCAGTACTTC
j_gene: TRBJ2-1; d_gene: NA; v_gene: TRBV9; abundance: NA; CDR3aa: CASSPQGGSYNEQFF; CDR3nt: TGTGCCAGCAGCCCACAGGGAGGCTCCTACAATGAGCAGTTCTTC
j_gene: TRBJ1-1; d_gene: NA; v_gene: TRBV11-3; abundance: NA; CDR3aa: CASSPIQGVTTEAFF; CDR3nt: TGTGCCAGCAGCCCAATACAGGGAGTGACCACTGAAGCTTTCTTT
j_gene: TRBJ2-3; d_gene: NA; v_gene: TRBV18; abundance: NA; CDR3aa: CASSPSSTDTQYF; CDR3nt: TGTGCCAGCTCACCCAGTAGCACAGATACGCAGTATTTT
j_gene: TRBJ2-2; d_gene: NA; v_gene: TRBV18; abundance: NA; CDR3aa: CASSPKEGDTGELFF; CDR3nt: TGTGCCAGCTCACCGAAGGAGGGGGACACCGGGGAGCTGTTTTTT
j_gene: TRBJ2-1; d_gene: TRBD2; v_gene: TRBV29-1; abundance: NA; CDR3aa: CSTLGTSEYNEQFF; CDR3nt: TGCAGCACCCTAGGGACTAGCGAGTACAATGAGCAGTTCTTC
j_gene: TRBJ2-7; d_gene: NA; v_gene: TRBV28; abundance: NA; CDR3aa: CASSLLRRVTEQYF; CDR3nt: TGTGCCAGCAGTTTACTTAGGAGGGTAACCGAGCAGTACTTC
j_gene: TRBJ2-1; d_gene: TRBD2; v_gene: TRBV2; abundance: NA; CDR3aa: CASRASGYSYNEQFF; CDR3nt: TGTGCCAGCAGGGCTAGCGGATACTCCTACAATGAGCAGTTCTTC
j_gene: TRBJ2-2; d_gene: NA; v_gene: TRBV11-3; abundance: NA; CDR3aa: CASSKLIRDTGELFF; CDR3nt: TGTGCCAGCAGCAAATTGATTAGAGACACCGGGGAGCTGTTTTTT
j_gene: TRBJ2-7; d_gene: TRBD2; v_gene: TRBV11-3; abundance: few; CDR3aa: CASSPGLAVHPYEQYF; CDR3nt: TGTGCCAGCAGCCCGGGACTAGCTGTCCACCCCTACGAGCAGTACTTC
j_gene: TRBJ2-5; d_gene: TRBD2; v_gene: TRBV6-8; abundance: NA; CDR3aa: CASSYGAGGWETQYF; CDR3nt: TGTGCCAGCAGTTACGGTGCGGGAGGCTGGGAGACCCAGTACTTC
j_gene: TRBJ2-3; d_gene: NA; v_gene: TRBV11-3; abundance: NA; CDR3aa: CASSPQADVDTQYF; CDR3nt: TGTGCCAGCAGCCCTCAAGCAGACGTCGATACGCAGTATTTT